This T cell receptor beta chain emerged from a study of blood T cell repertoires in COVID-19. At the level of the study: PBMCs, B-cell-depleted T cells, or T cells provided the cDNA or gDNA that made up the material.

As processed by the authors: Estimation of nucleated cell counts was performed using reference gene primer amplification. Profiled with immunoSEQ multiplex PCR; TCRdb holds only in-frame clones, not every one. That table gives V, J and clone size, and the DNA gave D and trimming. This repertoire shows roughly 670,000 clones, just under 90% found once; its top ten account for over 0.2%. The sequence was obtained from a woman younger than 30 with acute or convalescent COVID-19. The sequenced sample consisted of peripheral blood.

Here the CDR3 reads CASSALTGVSSYEQYF. The CDR3 DNA reads as TGTGCCAGTAGTGCCCTCACAGGGGTCAGCTCCTACGAGCAGTACTTC. This sequence joins TRBV19 and TRBJ2-7; 7 positions match TRBD1. Germline V gives CDR1 LNHDA, CDR2 SQIVND (reference sequence). V shed 5 bases and J 0 bases; nucleotides not matched to a gene: 10. The CDR3 is made up of 16 amino acids.